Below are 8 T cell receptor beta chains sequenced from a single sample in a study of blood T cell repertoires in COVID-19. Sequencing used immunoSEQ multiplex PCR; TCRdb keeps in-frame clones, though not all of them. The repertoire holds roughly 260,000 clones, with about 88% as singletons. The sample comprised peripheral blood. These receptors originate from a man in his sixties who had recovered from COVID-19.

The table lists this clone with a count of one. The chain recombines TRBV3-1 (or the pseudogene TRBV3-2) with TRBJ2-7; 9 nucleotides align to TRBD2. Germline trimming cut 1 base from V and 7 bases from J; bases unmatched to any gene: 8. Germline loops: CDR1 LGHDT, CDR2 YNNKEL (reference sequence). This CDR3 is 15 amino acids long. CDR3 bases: TGTGCCAGCAGCCAAGGAGCGGGGGGCCTCCAGGAGCAGTACTTC. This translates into CASSQGAGGLQEQYF.

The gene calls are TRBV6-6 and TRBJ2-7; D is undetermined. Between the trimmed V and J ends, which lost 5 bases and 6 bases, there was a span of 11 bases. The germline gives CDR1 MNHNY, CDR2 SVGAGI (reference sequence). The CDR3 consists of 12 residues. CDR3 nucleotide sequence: TGTGCCAGCAGTGCCCACAGCCGCGAGCAGTACTTC. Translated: CASSAHSREQYF.

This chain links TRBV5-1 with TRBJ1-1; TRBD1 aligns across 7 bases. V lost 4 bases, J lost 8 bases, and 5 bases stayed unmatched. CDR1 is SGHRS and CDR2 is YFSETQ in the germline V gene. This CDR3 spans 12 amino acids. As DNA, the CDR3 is TGCGCCAGCAGCGATGGGACAGACGAAGCTTTCTTT. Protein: CASSDGTDEAFF.

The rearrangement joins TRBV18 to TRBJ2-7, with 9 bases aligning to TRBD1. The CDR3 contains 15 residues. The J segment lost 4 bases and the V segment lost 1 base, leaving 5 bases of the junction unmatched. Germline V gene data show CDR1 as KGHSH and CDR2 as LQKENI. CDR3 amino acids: CASSPLGQGYYEQYF. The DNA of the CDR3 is TGTGCCAGCTCACCACTAGGACAGGGGTATTACGAGCAGTACTTC.

As DNA, the CDR3 is TGTGCCAGCAGCCTCCGAGGGCGGGGCGCCTACGAGCAGTACTTC. It translates to CASSLRGRGAYEQYF. The chain couples TRBV13 to TRBJ2-7, with D maybe TRBD2 (6 bases). Looked up from germline, CDR1 is PRHDT and CDR2 is FYEKMQ (reference sequence). The V end was cut by 5 bases, the J end by 2 bases, with 16 bases between. The CDR3 runs to 15 residues. The full variable domain, its missing parts supplied by reference TRBV13 and TRBJ2-7, is AAGVIQSPRHLIKEKRETATLKCYPIPRHDTVYWYQQGPGQDPQFLISFYEKMQSDKGSIPDRFSAQQFSDYHSELNMSSLELGDSALYFCASSLRGRGAYEQYFGPGTRLTVT.

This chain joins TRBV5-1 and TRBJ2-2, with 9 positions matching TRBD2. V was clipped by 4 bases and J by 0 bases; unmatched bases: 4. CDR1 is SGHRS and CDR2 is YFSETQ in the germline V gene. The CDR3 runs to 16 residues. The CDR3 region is CASSVVAGANTGELFF. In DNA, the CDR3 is TGCGCCAGCAGCGTCGTAGCGGGGGCGAACACCGGGGAGCTGTTTTTT.

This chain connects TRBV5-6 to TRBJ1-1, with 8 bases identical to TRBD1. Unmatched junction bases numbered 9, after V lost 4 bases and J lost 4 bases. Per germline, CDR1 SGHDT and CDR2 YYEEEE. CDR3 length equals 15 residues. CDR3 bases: TGTGCCAGCAGCCCCGGACAGGGTAGGGTCACTGAAGCTTTCTTT. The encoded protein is CASSPGQGRVTEAFF.

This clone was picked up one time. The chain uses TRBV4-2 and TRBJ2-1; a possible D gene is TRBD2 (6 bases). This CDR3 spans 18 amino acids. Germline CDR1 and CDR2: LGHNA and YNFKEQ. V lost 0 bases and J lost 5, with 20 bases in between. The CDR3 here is CASSQETPGSGLDNEQFF. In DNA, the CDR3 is TGTGCCAGCAGCCAAGAAACCCCTGGGAGCGGGCTGGACAATGAGCAGTTCTTC.